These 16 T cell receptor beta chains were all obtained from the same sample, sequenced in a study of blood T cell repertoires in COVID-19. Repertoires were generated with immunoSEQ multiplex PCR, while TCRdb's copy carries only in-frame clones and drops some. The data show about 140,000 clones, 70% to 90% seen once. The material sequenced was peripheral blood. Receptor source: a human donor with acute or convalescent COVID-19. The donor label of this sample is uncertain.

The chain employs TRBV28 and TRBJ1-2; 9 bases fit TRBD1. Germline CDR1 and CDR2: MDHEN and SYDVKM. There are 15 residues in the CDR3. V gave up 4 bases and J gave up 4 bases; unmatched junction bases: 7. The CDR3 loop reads CASSSTDRGAYGYTF. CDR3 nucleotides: TGTGCCAGCAGTTCCACGGACAGGGGAGCCTATGGCTACACCTTC.

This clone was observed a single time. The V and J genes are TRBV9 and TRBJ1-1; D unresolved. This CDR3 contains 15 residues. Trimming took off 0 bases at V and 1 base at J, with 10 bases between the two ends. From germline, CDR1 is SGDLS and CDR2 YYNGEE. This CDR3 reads CASSVASSGNTEAFF. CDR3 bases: TGTGCCAGCAGCGTAGCATCATCGGGGAACACTGAAGCTTTCTTT.

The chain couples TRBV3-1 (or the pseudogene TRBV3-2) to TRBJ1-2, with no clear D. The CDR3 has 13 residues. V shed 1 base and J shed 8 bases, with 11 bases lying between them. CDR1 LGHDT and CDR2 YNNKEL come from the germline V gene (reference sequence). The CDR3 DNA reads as TGTGCCAGCAGCCAAGTTTCCCCCGGGGGCTACACCTTC. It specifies CASSQVSPGGYTF.

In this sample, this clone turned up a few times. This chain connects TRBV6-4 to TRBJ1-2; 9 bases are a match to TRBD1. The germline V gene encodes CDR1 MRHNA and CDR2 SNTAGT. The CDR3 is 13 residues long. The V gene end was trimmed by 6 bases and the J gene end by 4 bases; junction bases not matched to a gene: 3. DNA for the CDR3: TGTGCCAGCAGGGGACAGGGACGCTATGGCTACACCTTC. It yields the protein CASRGQGRYGYTF.

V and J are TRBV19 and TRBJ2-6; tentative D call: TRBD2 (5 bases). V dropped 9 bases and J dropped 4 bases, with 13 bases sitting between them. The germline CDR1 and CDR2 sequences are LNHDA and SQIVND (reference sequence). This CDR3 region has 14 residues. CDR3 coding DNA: TGTGCCAGCGGGGTGACCGGGGGGGCCAACGTCCTGACTTTC. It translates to CASGVTGGANVLTF.

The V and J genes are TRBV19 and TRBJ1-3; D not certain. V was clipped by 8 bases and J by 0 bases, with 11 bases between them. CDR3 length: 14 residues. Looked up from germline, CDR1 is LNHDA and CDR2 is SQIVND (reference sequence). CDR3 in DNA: TGTGCCAGTTTTACAGACCACTCTGGAAACACCATATATTTT. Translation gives CASFTDHSGNTIYF.

CDR3 protein: CASSLGVTGGLNTEAFF. Here the CDR3 DNA reads TGCGCCAGCAGCTTGGGAGTGACAGGGGGCTTGAACACTGAAGCTTTCTTT. The chain recombines TRBV5-1 with TRBJ1-1, with 10 bases lining up with TRBD1. The CDR3 runs to 17 residues. The germline gives CDR1 SGHRS, CDR2 YFSETQ. V shed 0 bases and J 0 bases; nucleotides not matched to a gene: 5.

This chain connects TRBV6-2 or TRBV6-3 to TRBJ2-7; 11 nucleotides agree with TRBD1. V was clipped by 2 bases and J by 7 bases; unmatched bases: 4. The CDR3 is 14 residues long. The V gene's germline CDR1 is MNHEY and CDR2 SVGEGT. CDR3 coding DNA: TGTGCCAGCAGTTACGGACAGGGGGCTAAGGAGCAGTACTTC. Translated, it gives CASSYGQGAKEQYF.

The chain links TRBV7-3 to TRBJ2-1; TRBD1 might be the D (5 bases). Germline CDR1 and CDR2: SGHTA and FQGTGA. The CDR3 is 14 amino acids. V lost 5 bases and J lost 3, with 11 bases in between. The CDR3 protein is CASSLGAVYNEQFF. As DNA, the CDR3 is TGTGCCAGCAGCCTTGGGGCAGTCTACAATGAGCAGTTCTTC. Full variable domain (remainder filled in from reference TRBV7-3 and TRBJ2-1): GAGVSQTPSNKVTEKGKYVELRCDPISGHTALYWYRQSLGQGPEFLIYFQGTGAADDSGLPNDRFFAVRPEGSVSTLKIQRTERGDSAVYLCASSLGAVYNEQFFGPGTRLTVL.

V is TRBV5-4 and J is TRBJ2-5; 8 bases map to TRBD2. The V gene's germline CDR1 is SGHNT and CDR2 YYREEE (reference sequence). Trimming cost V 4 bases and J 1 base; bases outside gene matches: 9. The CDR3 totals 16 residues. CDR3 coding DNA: TGTGCCAGCAGCCAGCTTAGCGGGGTGCTCCAAGAGACCCAGTACTTC. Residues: CASSQLSGVLQETQYF.

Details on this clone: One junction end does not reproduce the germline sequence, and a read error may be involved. The CDR3 nucleotides are TGTGCTAGCAGCTTAGCGGAGAGCAATGAGCAGTTCTTC. This sequence encodes CASSLAESNEQFF. The chain employs TRBV7-7 and TRBJ2-1; TRBD2 is a possible D gene (6 bases). Germline CDR1 reads SSHAT; CDR2 reads FNYEAQ (reference sequence). The CDR3 contains 13 residues.

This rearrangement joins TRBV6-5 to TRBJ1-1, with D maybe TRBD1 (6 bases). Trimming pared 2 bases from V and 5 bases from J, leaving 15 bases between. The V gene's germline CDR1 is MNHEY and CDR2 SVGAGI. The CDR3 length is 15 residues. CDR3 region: CASSYHAGGWTEAFF. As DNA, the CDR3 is TGTGCCAGCAGTTACCATGCGGGGGGCTGGACTGAAGCTTTCTTT.

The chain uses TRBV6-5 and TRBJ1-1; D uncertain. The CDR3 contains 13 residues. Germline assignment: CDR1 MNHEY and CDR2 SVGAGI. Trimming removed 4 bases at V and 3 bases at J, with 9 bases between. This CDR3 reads CASSSSVYTEAFF. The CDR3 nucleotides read TGTGCCAGCAGTTCGTCAGTTTACACTGAAGCTTTCTTT.

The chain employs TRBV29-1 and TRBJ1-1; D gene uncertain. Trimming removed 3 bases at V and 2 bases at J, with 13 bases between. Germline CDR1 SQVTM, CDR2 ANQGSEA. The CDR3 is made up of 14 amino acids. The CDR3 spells CSVDIQTYNTEAFF. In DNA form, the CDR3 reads TGCAGCGTTGATATCCAAACCTACAACACTGAAGCTTTCTTT.

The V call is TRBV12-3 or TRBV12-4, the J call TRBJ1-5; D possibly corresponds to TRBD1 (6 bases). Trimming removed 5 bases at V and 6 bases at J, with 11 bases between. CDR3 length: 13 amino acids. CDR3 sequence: CASSPQGSQPQHF. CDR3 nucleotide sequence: TGTGCCAGCAGTCCCCAGGGGTCTCAGCCCCAGCATTTT.

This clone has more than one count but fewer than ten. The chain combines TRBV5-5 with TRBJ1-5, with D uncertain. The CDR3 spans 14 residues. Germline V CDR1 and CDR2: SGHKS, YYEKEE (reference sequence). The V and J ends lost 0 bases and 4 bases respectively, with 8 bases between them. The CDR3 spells CASSLVQINQPQHF. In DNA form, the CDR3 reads TGTGCCAGCAGCTTGGTACAAATAAATCAGCCCCAGCATTTT.